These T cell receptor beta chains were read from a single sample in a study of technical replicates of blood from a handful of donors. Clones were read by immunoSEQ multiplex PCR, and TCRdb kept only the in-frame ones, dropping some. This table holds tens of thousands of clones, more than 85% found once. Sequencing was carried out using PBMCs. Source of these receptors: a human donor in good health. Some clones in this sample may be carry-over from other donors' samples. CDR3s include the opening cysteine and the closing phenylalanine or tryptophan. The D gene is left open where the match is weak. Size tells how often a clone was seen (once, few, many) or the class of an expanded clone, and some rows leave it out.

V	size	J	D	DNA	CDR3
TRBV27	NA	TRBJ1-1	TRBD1	TGTGCCAGCAGGACCGGGACAGGGCCCATGAACACTGAAGCTTTCTTT	CASRTGTGPMNTEAFF
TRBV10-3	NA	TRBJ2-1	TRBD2	TGTGCCATCGGGGCTAGCGGGGAACAATACAATGAGCAGTTCTTC	CAIGASGEQYNEQFF
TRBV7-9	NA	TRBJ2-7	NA	TGTGCCAGCAGCTTCGGGAACGAGCAGTACTTC	CASSFGNEQYF
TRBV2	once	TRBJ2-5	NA	TGTGCCAGCACCGGAGGAGAGACCCAGTACTTC	CASTGGETQYF
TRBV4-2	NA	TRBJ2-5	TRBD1	TGTGCCAGCAGCCAAGGTTCGACAGGGGGTTTAGAGACCCAGTACTTC	CASSQGSTGGLETQYF
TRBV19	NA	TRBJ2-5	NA	TGTGCCAGTAGGCAGGCGGGGGAGACCCAGTACTTC	CASRQAGETQYF
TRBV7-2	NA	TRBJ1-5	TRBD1	TGTGCCAGCAGCTTCGACAGGGTTGGCCAGCCCCAGCATTTT	CASSFDRVGQPQHF
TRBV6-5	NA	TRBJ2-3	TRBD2	TGTGCCAGCAGTTACTCTAGGACTAGTGGCCGGGATACGCAGTATTTT	CASSYSRTSGRDTQYF
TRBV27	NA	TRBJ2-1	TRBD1	TGTGCCAGCAGTTTTGCCACAGGGGCTGAGCAGTTCTTC	CASSFATGAEQFF
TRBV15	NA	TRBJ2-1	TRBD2	TGTGCCACATCTCTGGGGGGGACTACCTACAATGAGCAGTTCTTC	CATSLGGTTYNEQFF
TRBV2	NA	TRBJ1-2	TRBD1	TGTGCCAGCAGTGTTGGGACAGGGGGCGCCTATGGCTACACCTTC	CASSVGTGGAYGYTF
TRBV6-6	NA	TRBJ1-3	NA	TGTGCCAGCAGTTACGTGGCCTCCACCGAAGGAAACACCATATATTTT	CASSYVASTEGNTIYF
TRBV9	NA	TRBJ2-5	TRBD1	TGTGCCAGCAGCCCAAGAGGACAGGGCCAAGAGACCCAGTACTTC	CASSPRGQGQETQYF
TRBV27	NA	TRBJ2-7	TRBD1	TGTGCCAGCAGGCCCGGACAGGGCAGCTACGAGCAGTACTTC	CASRPGQGSYEQYF
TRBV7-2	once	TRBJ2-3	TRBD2	TGTGCCAGCAGCTTAGGCTTTAGCGGGGGGACCACAGATACGCAGTATTTT	CASSLGFSGGTTDTQYF
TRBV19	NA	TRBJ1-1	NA	TGTGCAAGTAGACTCCAGAACACTGAAGCTTTCTTT	CASRLQNTEAFF
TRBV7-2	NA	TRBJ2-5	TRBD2	TGTGCCAGCAGCTTAGCGCGAGCGGGGGGCTCCCAAGAGACCCAGTACTTC	CASSLARAGGSQETQYF
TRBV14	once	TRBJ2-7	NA	TGTGCCAGCAGCCCCGTTCTAATGTCGAACGAGCAGTACTTC	CASSPVLMSNEQYF
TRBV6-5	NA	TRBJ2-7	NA	TGTGCCAGCAGCTACTCGTCTAGCACAGGGTTCTACGAGCAGTACTTC	CASSYSSSTGFYEQYF
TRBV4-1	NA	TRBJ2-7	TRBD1	TGCGCCAGCAGCCCCATTGGGCAGGGGGTCTACGAGCAGTACTTC	CASSPIGQGVYEQYF
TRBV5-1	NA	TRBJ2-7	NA	TGCGCCAGCAGCTTATCCCCTGGGGCCGTCCTCTTC	CASSLSPGAVLF
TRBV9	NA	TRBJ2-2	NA	TGTGCCAGCAGCGCCCTCCCGAACACCGGGGAGCTGTTTTTT	CASSALPNTGELFF
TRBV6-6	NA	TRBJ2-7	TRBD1	TGTGCCAGTCAAGCCAGGGGGTCCTCCTACGAGCAGTACTTC	CASQARGSSYEQYF
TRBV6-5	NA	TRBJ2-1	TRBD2	TGTGCCAGCAAAGCACAAGCGGGGGGACTAGATGAGCAGTTCTTC	CASKAQAGGLDEQFF
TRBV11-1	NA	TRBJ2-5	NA	TGTGCCAGCAGCTTAGCGCTGGGTTGGCAGGGGGGAGAGACCCAGTACTTC	CASSLALGWQGGETQYF
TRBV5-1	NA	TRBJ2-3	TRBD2	TGCGCCAGCAGCTTGCCAGCGGGAGACACAGATACGCAGTATTTT	CASSLPAGDTDTQYF
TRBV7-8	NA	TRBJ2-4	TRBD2	TGTGCCAGCAGCTTAGGCGGGAGCGCAGGAAACATTCAGTACTTC	CASSLGGSAGNIQYF
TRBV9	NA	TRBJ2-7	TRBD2	TGTGCCAGCAGCGGTCCTAGCGGATACGAGCAGTACTTC	CASSGPSGYEQYF
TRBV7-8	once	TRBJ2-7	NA	TGTGCCAGCAGCTCCTCCGGCTGGGGCTCAGCCTACGAGCAGTACTTC	CASSSSGWGSAYEQYF
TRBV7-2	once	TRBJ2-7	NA	TGTGCCAGCAGCTTAGCGCCGGACAGTCACTACGAGCAGTACTTC	CASSLAPDSHYEQYF
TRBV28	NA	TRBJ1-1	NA	TGTGCCAGCAGTTTAGGGGGGGCCCTAAACACTGAAGCTTTCTTT	CASSLGGALNTEAFF
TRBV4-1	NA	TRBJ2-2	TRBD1	TGCGCCAGCAGCCGACCACAGATACAGGGGTTAGTCACCGGGGAGCTGTTTTTT	CASSRPQIQGLVTGELFF
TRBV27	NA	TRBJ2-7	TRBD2	TGTGCCAGCAGTTTAGAGTTCCAGCGGGGGGGGAAGCAGTACTTC	CASSLEFQRGGKQYF
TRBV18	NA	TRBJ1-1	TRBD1	TGTGCCAGCTCAACTACAGGGGGCAATACTGAAGCTTTCTTT	CASSTTGGNTEAFF
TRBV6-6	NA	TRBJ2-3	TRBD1	TGTGCCAGCAGTTACTTGGGGACAGCTAGCACAGATACGCAGTATTTT	CASSYLGTASTDTQYF
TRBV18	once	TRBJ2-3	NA	TGTGCCAGCTCACCAAACAGGGATGATACGCAGTATTTT	CASSPNRDDTQYF
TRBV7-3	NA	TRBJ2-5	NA	TGTGCCAGCAGGCGGGTTGAAGAGACCCAGTACTTC	CASRRVEETQYF
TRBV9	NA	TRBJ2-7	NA	TGTGCCAGCAGCGTAGGGGGAGAAACCTACGAGCAGTACTTC	CASSVGGETYEQYF
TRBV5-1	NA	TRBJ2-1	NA	TGCGCCAGCAGTCGGGGAGACTCCTACAATGAGCAGTTCTTC	CASSRGDSYNEQFF
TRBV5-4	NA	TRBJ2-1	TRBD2	TGTGCCAGCAGACCGGGACTAGCGGGAGTCAAATCCAATGAGCAGTTCTTC	CASRPGLAGVKSNEQFF
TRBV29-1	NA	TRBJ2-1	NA	TGCAGCGTTGTGGGCGGGGTAAACAATGAGCAGTTCTTC	CSVVGGVNNEQFF
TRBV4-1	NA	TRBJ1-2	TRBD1	TGCGCCAGCAGCCTAGGACAGGGGGCGACTACCTATGGCTACACCTTC	CASSLGQGATTYGYTF
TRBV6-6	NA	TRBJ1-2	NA	TGTGCCAGCAGTTACCAGGGTCTATCGTATGGCTACACCTTC	CASSYQGLSYGYTF
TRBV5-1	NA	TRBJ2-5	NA	TGCGCCAGCAGCTTGTTGACTGCCCAAGAGACCCAGTACTTC	CASSLLTAQETQYF
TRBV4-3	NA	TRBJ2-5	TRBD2	TGCGCCAGCAGCCAAGATCTAGCGGGGGGAGAGACCCAGTACTTC	CASSQDLAGGETQYF
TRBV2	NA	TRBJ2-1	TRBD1	TGTGCCAGCAGTCCCGGACAGGTCCCCTACAATGAGCAGTTCTTC	CASSPGQVPYNEQFF
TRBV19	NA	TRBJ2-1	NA	TGTGCCAGTAGTATAGGAACTAGGGTGGGGAATGAGCAGTTCTTC	CASSIGTRVGNEQFF
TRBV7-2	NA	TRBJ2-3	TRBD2	TGTGCCAGCAGCTTATCGGGGCGTCCGGGGGGAGATACGCAGTATTTT	CASSLSGRPGGDTQYF
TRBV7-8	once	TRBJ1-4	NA	TGTGCCAGCAGCCCCTACTCCGGGAATAATGAAAAACTGTTTTTT	CASSPYSGNNEKLFF
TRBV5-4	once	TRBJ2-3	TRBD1	TGTGCCAGCAGCTTACAGGGGGCTACAGATACGCAGTATTTT	CASSLQGATDTQYF
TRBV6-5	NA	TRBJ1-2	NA	TGTGCCAGCAGTTACGGGGGCCAGGGGTTCCATCGCTACACCTTC	CASSYGGQGFHRYTF
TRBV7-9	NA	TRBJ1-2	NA	TGTGCCAGCAGCCTGTCAGGGTCAAGCTATGGCTACACCTTC	CASSLSGSSYGYTF
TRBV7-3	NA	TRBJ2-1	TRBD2	TGTGCCAGCAGCCAAGGGGCGGGAGGATCCTACAATGAGCAGTTCTTC	CASSQGAGGSYNEQFF
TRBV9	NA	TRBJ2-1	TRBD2	TGTGCCAGCAGCCCCGCCGGGGGGTTTTCCTACAATGAGCAGTTCTTC	CASSPAGGFSYNEQFF